These T cell receptor beta chains were read from a single sample in a study of shared clonotypes between healthy human individuals. This table comes from immunoSEQ multiplex PCR, and its TCRdb copy is limited to in-frame clones, with some not included. The sample records roughly 1 million clones, roughly 75% being singletons. The sequenced material came from memory CD4+ T cells sorted from blood. The receptor set was obtained from a man younger than 35 in good health. Both conserved end residues are part of each CDR3. The D gene is left open where the match is weak. Clone size appears in some rows only: once, few, many, or a class for an expanded clone.

j_gene	abundance	v_gene	d_gene	CDR3aa	CDR3nt
TRBJ2-1	-	TRBV20-1	-	CSAHLADEQFF	TGCAGTGCCCACCTGGCGGATGAGCAGTTCTTC
TRBJ2-2	-	TRBV6-1	-	CAGMGGHTGELFF	TGTGCTGGGATGGGGGGGCACACCGGGGAGCTGTTTTTT
TRBJ2-2	-	TRBV10-3	TRBD1	CAISGGTGGPYAGELFF	TGTGCCATCAGTGGGGGGACAGGGGGCCCCTACGCCGGGGAGCTGTTTTTT
TRBJ1-4	-	TRBV6-5	-	CASSYGGAANEKLFF	TGTGCCAGCAGTTACGGAGGAGCGGCAAATGAAAAACTGTTTTTT
TRBJ2-7	-	TRBV9	TRBD2	CASSEGLKFYEQYF	TGTGCCAGCAGCGAGGGACTAAAGTTCTACGAGCAGTACTTC
TRBJ2-2	-	TRBV7-7	-	CASSAQAPGELFF	TGTGCTAGCAGCGCCCAGGCTCCCGGGGAGCTGTTTTTT
TRBJ1-6	-	TRBV6-1	TRBD1	CASSEPGQTSPLHF	TGTGCCAGCAGTGAACCGGGACAGACTTCACCCCTCCACTTT
TRBJ1-2	-	TRBV5-1	-	CASSLELSVANYGYTF	TGCGCCAGCAGCTTGGAGTTATCGGTTGCTAACTATGGCTACACCTTC
TRBJ2-7	-	TRBV28	-	CASSIREHEQYF	TGTGCCAGCAGTATCAGGGAGCACGAGCAGTACTTC
TRBJ2-1	-	TRBV21-1	-	CASSKGVKGLAYNEQFF	TGTGCCAGCAGCAAAGGGGTAAAGGGACTAGCCTACAATGAGCAGTTCTTC
TRBJ2-5	-	TRBV5-6	TRBD2	CASSLGLAGVGETQYF	TGTGCCAGCAGCCTCGGACTAGCGGGAGTTGGAGAGACCCAGTACTTC
TRBJ2-6	-	TRBV30	TRBD1	CACLTGTGGMGGANVLTF	TGTGCCTGCCTAACCGGGACAGGGGGCATGGGAGGGGCCAACGTCCTGACTTTC
TRBJ2-7	once	TRBV9	-	CASSVEEFLAGEQYF	TGTGCCAGCAGCGTAGAGGAGTTTTTGGCTGGAGAGCAGTACTTC
TRBJ2-5	few	TRBV5-1	-	CASSLSLETQYF	TGCGCCAGCAGCTTATCCTTAGAGACCCAGTACTTC
TRBJ2-1	-	TRBV6-6	TRBD2	CASIAGGYNEQFF	TGTGCCAGCATAGCGGGGGGGTACAATGAGCAGTTCTTC
TRBJ1-2	-	TRBV20-1	-	CSASMLYGYTF	TGCAGTGCTAGCATGTTATATGGCTACACCTTC
TRBJ2-7	-	TRBV27	-	CASSSLGAGEYEQYF	TGTGCCAGCAGTTCCCTGGGGGCAGGGGAATACGAGCAGTACTTC
TRBJ2-7	-	TRBV27	TRBD1	CASSFAQGNEQYF	TGTGCCAGCAGTTTCGCACAGGGGAACGAGCAGTACTTC
TRBJ1-4	-	TRBV2	-	CASSEMDKLFF	TGTGCCAGCAGTGAAATGGATAAACTGTTTTTT
TRBJ1-6	once	TRBV6-5	-	CASSYDRQGNSPLHF	TGTGCCAGCAGTTACGATAGGCAGGGAAATTCACCCCTCCACTTT
TRBJ1-1	-	TRBV7-2	-	CASSLEQGNTEAFF	TGTGCCAGCAGCTTAGAACAGGGAAACACTGAAGCTTTCTTT
TRBJ1-2	-	TRBV2	-	CASSELGYGYTF	TGTGCCAGCAGTGAATTGGGCTATGGCTACACCTTC
TRBJ1-2	-	TRBV6-5	-	CASSYARGNYGYTF	TGTGCCAGCAGTTACGCCAGGGGAAACTATGGCTACACCTTC
TRBJ2-7	-	TRBV30	TRBD1	CAWSRDRGYEQYF	TGTGCCTGGAGCCGGGACAGGGGTTACGAGCAGTACTTC
TRBJ1-1	-	TRBV2	-	CASTIGRNTEAFF	TGTGCCAGCACCATCGGGAGGAACACTGAAGCTTTCTTT
TRBJ2-1	-	TRBV18	-	CASLYTTGQGNEQFF	TGTGCCAGCTTATACACCACAGGGCAGGGCAATGAGCAGTTCTTC
TRBJ2-1	once	TRBV5-1	-	CASSFGTGGNEQFF	TGCGCCAGCAGCTTCGGGACTGGGGGGAATGAGCAGTTCTTC
TRBJ1-5	-	TRBV19	-	CASRNEQGQPQHF	TGTGCCAGTAGGAACGAACAGGGCCAGCCCCAGCATTTT
TRBJ2-7	-	TRBV7-2	-	CASSRTASYEQYF	TGTGCCAGCAGCCGGACGGCCTCCTACGAGCAGTACTTC
TRBJ1-4	few	TRBV29-1	-	CSVEARVGKLFF	TGCAGCGTTGAAGCCAGGGTGGGAAAACTGTTTTTT
TRBJ1-5	-	TRBV28	-	CASRLSDRSNQPQHF	TGTGCCAGCCGATTGTCGGACCGTAGCAATCAGCCCCAGCATTTT